Following are 2 T cell receptor beta chains from one sample sequenced in a study of liver allograft versus peripheral blood T cells (dated by TCRdb to 2019 to 2021). About the full investigation: In liver transplant recipients, the study looked at T cell receptor repertoires in the peripheral blood and set them against the repertoires found within the transplanted livers.

TCRdb lists the instrument as Illumina MiSeq. TCRdb took the public reads, trimmed them with fastp at Q25, ran MiXCR for clone calling and kept in-frame beta chains. Rows with one shared CDR3 protein collapse into an entry with the most common genes and DNA. A total of around 11,000 distinct CDR3 sequences appear in this sample, around 23% of them only once. The leading ten clones occupy roughly 1.6% of the sample. Receptors were obtained from a human patient who had a liver transplant. After a transplant, some T cells may be the graft donor's own cells.

This chain joins TRBV19 and TRBJ1-5; a possible D gene is TRBD1 (5 bases). V was trimmed by 3 bases and J by 12 bases, leaving 30 bases between them. Germline V lookup: CDR1 LNHDA, CDR2 SQIVND (reference sequence). The CDR3 has 18 residues. In DNA form, the CDR3 reads TGTGCCAGTAGTATTGGGACCTCGGTAGGACACCAGAGAAGGGGCCAGCATTTT. This translates into CASSIGTSVGHQRRGQHF.

This clonotype came up a few times. The chain uses TRBV6-5 and TRBJ2-1; 8 bases match TRBD2. The CDR3 contains 15 residues. CDR1 MNHEY and CDR2 SVGAGI come from the germline V gene. Germline trimming cut 6 bases from V and 6 bases from J; bases unmatched to any gene: 10. The CDR3 sequence is CASSKGRGALNEQFF. The DNA of the CDR3 is TGTGCCAGCAGCAAAGGGCGGGGGGCACTCAATGAGCAGTTCTTC.